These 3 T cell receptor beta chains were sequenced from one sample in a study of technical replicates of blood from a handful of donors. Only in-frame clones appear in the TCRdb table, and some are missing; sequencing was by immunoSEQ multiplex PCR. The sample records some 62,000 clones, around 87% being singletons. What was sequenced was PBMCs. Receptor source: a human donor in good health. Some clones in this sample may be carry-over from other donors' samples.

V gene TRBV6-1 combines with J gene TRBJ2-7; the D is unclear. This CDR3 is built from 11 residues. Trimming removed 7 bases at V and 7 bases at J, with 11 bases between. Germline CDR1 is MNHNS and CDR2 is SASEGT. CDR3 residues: CASTRFREQYF. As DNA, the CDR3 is TGTGCCAGCACGAGGTTTAGAGAGCAGTACTTC.

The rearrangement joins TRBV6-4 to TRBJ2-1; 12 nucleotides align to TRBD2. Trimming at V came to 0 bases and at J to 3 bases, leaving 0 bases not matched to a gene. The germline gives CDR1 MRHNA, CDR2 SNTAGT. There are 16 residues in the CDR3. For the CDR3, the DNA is TGTGCCAGCAGTGACTCGACTAGCGGGAGCTACAATGAGCAGTTCTTC. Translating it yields CASSDSTSGSYNEQFF.

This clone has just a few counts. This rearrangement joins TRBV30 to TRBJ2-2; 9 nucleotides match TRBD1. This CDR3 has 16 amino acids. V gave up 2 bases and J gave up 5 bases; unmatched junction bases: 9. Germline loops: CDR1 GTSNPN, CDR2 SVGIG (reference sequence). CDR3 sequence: CAWSIQGAIVTGELFF. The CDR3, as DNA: TGTGCCTGGAGTATACAGGGGGCGATCGTAACCGGGGAGCTGTTTTTT.